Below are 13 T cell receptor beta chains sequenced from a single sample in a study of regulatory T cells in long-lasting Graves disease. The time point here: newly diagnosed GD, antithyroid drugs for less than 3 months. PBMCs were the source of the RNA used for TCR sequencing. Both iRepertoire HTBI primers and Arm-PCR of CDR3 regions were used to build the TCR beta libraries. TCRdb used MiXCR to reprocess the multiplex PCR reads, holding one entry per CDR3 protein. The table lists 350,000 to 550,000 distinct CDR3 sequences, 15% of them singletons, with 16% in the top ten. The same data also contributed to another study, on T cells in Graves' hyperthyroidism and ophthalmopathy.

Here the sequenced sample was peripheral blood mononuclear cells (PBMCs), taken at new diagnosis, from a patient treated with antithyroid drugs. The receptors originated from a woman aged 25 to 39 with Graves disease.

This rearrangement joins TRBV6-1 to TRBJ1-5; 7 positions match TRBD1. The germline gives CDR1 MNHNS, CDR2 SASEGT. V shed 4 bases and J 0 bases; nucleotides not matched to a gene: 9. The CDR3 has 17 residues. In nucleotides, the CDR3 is TGTGCCAGCAGTGTCAGCAGCAGGGGGGGTAGCAATCAGCCCCAGCATTTT. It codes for CASSVSSRGGSNQPQHF.

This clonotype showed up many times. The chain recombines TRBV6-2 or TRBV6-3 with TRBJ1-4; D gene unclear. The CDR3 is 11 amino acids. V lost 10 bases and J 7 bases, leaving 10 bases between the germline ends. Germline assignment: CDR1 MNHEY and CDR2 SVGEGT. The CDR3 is CATRLIEKLFF. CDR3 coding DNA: TGTGCCACCCGGTTAATTGAAAAACTGTTTTTT.

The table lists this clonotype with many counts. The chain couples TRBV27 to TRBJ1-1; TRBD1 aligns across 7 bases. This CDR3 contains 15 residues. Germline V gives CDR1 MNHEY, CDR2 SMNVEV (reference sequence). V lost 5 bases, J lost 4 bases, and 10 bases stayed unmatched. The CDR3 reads CASSNLGGRGTEAFF. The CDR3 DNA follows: TGTGCCAGCAGTAATCTAGGGGGCCGGGGCACTGAAGCTTTCTTT.

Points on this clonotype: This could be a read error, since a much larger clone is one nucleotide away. This chain's CDR3 is CSSTPLPGGTVPYNEQFF. Here the CDR3 DNA reads TGTTCCAGCACCCCCCTGCCAGGTGGTACGGTACCGTACAATGAGCAGTTCTTC. The chain combines TRBV6-1 with TRBJ2-1; D call uncertain. The CDR3 is made up of 18 amino acids. Per germline, CDR1 MNHNS and CDR2 SASEGT.

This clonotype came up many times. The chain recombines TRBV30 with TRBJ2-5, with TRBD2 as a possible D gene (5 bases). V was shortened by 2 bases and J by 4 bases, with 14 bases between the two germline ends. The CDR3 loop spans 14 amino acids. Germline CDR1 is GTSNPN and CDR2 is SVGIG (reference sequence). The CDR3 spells CAWSNGIGLETQYF. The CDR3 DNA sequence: TGTGCCTGGAGTAACGGGATAGGCCTAGAGACCCAGTACTTC.

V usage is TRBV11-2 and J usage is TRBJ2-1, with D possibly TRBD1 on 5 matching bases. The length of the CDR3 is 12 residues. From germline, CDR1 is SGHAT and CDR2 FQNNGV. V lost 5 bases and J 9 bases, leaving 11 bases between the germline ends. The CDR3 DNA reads TGTGCCAGCAGCGCAGGTAGGGGTGAGCAGTTCTTC. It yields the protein CASSAGRGEQFF.

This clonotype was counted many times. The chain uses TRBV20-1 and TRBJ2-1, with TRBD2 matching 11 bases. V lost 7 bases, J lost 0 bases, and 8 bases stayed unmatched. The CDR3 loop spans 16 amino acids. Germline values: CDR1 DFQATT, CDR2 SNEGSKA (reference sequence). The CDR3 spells CSGTSGRSLSYNEQFF. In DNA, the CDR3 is TGCAGTGGGACTAGCGGGCGAAGTCTCTCCTACAATGAGCAGTTCTTC.

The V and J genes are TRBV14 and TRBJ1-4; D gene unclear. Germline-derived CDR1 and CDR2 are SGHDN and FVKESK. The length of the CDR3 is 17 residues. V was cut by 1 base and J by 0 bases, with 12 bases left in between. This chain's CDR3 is CASSQVPAFATNEKLFF. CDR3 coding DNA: TGTGCCAGCAGCCAAGTGCCAGCCTTTGCAACTAATGAAAAACTGTTTTTT.

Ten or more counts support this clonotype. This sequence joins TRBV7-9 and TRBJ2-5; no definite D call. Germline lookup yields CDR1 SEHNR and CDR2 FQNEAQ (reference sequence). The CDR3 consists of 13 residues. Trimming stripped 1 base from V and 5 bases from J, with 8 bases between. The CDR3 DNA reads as TGTGCCAGCAGCTTAGGGACCGGGGAGACCCAGTACTTC. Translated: CASSLGTGETQYF. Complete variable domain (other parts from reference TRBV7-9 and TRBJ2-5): DTGVSQNPRHKITKRGQNVTFRCDPISEHNRLYWYRQTLGQGPEFLTYFQNEAQLEKSRLLSDRFSAERPKGSFSTLEIQRTEQGDSAMYLCASSLGTGETQYFGPGTRLLVL.

The CDR3 loop reads CASSYSGTQETQYF. CDR3 in DNA: TGTGCCAGCAGTTATAGCGGGACTCAAGAGACCCAGTACTTC. The rearrangement links TRBV9 to TRBJ2-5; 8 bases fit TRBD2. J gave up 2 bases and V 5 bases, and 5 bases lay outside the gene matches. CDR1 is SGDLS and CDR2 is YYNGEE in the germline V gene. CDR3 length: 14 residues.

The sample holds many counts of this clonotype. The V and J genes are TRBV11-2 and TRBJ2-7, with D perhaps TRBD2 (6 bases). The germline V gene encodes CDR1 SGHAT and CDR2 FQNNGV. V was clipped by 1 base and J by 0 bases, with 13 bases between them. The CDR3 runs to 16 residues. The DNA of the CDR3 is TGTGCCAGCAGCTTAGCTCTTCGGAGGGGCTCCTACGAGCAGTACTTC. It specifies CASSLALRRGSYEQYF.

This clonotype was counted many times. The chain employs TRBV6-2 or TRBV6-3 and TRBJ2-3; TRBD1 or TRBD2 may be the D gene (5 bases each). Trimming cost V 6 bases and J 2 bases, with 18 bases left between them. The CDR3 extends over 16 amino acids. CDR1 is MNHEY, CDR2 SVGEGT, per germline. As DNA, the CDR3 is TGTGCCAGCAGCCGAAACGGGGCGGTGAACACAGATACGCAGTATTTT. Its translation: CASSRNGAVNTDTQYF.

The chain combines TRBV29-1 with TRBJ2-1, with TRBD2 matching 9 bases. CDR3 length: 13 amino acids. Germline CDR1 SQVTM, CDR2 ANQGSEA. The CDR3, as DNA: TGCACCGGTTTAGCGGGGGATTACAATGAGCAGTTCTTC. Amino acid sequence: CTGLAGDYNEQFF.